This entry concerns a single T cell receptor (beta chain). Its antigen is currently unknown. The entry originates in a study of cytomegalovirus exposure and HLA in healthy donors. General study points: Most subjects' HLA-A and HLA-B alleles were reportedly predicted from TCR beta sequences. Listed as cytomegalovirus-associated were 150 to 200 TCR beta chains. Likely technical artifact: a cluster of highly shared sequence variants.

PCR was performed using 60 Vbeta and 13 Jbeta primers. TCRdb's table, derived via immunoSEQ multiplex PCR, lists solely in-frame clones and lacks some. Of 130,000 or so clones in the sample, roughly 74% were seen once. Losses at the gene ends were 6 bases for V and 0 bases for J; bases not matched to a gene: 6. This CDR3 region has 15 residues. Germline values: CDR1 MNHEY, CDR2 SVGAGI. The receptor was isolated from a male donor in good health and CMV-seronegative. The chain recombines TRBV6-5 with TRBJ2-3; 7 bases fit TRBD2. The sequenced sample was PBMCs. In DNA form, the CDR3 reads TGTGCCAGCAGGCGAAGCGGGACTAGCACAGATACGCAGTATTTT. It yields the protein CASRRSGTSTDTQYF.